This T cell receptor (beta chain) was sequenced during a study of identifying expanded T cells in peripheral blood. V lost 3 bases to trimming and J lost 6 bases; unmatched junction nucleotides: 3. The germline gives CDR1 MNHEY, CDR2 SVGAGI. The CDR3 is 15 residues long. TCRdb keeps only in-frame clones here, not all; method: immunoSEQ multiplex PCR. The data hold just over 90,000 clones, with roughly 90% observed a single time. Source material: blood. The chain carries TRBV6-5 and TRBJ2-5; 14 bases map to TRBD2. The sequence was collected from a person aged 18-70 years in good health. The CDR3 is CASSYGTSGRKTQYF. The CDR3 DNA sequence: TGTGCCAGCAGTTATGGGACTAGCGGGAGAAAGACCCAGTACTTC.